The rows below give T cell receptor beta chains drawn from one sample of a study of blood T cell repertoires in COVID-19. Data came from immunoSEQ multiplex PCR; TCRdb stores just in-frame clones and leaves some out. Of approximately 80,000 clones listed, 88% are singletons. The specimen sequenced was peripheral blood. The receptors stem from a woman older than 75 with acute or convalescent COVID-19. CDR3s include the opening cysteine and the closing phenylalanine or tryptophan.

V,CDR3
TRBV6-1,CASSEGWGVGSPLHF
TRBV7-9,CASSFRGINEQFF
TRBV28,CATGTSPYEQYF
TRBV3-1/TRBV3-2,CASSQRGTGGLREQFF
TRBV4-1,CASSQTSGALYEQYF
TRBV9,CASSGPGQGPSPNTEAFF
TRBV10-3,CAIRDRENEQYF
TRBV2,CAGGGSNTEAFF
TRBV5-1,CASRPQGGANYGYTF
TRBV6-5,CASSYSNRGTGELFF
TRBV6-5,CASSLQRSTDTQYF
TRBV7-8,CASSSDRARQPQHF
TRBV5-1,CASSLDREETQYF
TRBV6-1,CASSGGLAGGHNEQFF
TRBV5-6,CASTHQRDRVMNGYTF
TRBV20-1,CSASGRTSTDTQYF
TRBV19,CASSIAPWPTHSPLHF
TRBV27,CASSRRGTSGWGGELFF
TRBV5-5,CASSPQGAAYNEQFF
TRBV7-8,CASSLERDTSQYF
TRBV28,CASSSPGTPGSYNEQFF
TRBV24-1,CATSDGETPPYEQYF
TRBV4-3,CASPHAPMGGEQYF
TRBV5-4,CASSRDRDYGYTF
TRBV7-8,CASSSRTGPGNTIYF
TRBV11-2,CASSRASTSGRVGEQFF
TRBV7-8,CASSRDRVGTGELFF
TRBV2,CASSPRRGAFF
TRBV5-6,CASSLEWGKTYNEQFF
TRBV2,CASSPRVGPQHF
TRBV6-1,CASSEGGYGYTF